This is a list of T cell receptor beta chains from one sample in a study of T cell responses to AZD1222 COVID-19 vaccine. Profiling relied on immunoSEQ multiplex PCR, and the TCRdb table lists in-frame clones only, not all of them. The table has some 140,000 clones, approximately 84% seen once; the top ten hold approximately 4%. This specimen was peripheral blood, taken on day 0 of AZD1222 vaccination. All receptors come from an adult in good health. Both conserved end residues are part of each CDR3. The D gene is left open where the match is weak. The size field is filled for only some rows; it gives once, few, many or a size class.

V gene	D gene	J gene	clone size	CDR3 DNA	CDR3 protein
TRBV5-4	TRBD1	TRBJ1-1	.	TGTGCCAGCAGCCTCCGAGGGGGCAATGAAGCTTTCTTT	CASSLRGGNEAFF
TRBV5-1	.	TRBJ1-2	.	TGCGCCAGCAGCGCCTCCGAATGGGGGAACTATGGCTACACCTTC	CASSASEWGNYGYTF
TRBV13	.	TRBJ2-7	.	TGTGCCAGCAGTTACAGAAACGACCCCCGCTACGAGCAGTACTTC	CASSYRNDPRYEQYF
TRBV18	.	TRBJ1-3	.	TGTGCCAGCTCACTCCCGTCCTCTGGAAACACCATATATTTT	CASSLPSSGNTIYF
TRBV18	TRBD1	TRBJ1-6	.	TGTGCCAGCTCACTCGACAGGGGAAATTCACCCCTCCACTTT	CASSLDRGNSPLHF
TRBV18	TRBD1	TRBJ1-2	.	TGTGCCAGCTCACAATTCGGACAGGGGATGGATGGCTACACCTTC	CASSQFGQGMDGYTF
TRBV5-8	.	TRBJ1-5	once	TGTGCCAGCAGGGGCGGGGGCAATCAGCCCCAGCATTTT	CASRGGGNQPQHF
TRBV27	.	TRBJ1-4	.	TGTGCCAGCAGTTCTCGGACCGGGAATGAAAAACTGTTTTTT	CASSSRTGNEKLFF
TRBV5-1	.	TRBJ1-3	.	TGCGCCAGCAGCTCATCTCTCTCTGCGGGAAACACCATATATTTT	CASSSSLSAGNTIYF
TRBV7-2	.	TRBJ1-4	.	TGTGCCAGCAGCTTAGAATACGTCGATGAAAAACTGTTTTTT	CASSLEYVDEKLFF
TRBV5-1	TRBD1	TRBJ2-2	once	TGCGCCAGCAGCAGCAACAGGGGCCGAACCCTCACCGGGGAGCTGTTTTTT	CASSSNRGRTLTGELFF
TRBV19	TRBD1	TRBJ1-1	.	TGTGCCAGTAGTTCCCTAGGGACAGGAGCTTTCTTT	CASSSLGTGAFF
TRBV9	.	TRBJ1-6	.	TGTGCCAGCAGCGTAAAACAGTCAAATTCACCCCTCCACTTT	CASSVKQSNSPLHF
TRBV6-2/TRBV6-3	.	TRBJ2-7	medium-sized	TGTGCCAGCAGTTCTTCCTCCTATAGCGAGCAGTACTTC	CASSSSSYSEQYF
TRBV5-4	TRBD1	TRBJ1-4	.	TGTGCCAGCAGCCCCCGACAGGGGGTAGGTGAAAAACTGTTTTTT	CASSPRQGVGEKLFF
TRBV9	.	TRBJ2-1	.	TGTGCCAGCAGCGTAGGGGTCAGTCTTATGGACAATGAGCAGTTCTTC	CASSVGVSLMDNEQFF
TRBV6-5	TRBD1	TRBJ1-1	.	TGTGCCAGCAGTCTACGACAGGGGAGAAACACTGAAGCTTTCTTT	CASSLRQGRNTEAFF
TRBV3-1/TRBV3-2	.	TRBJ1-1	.	TGTGCCAGCAGCCCCATAACCCCCGGAGCCATGAACACTGAAGCTTTCTTT	CASSPITPGAMNTEAFF
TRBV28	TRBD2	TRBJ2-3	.	TGTGCCAGCAGCCCGGGAGGAGCCAGGGAAAGCACAGATACGCAGTATTTT	CASSPGGARESTDTQYF
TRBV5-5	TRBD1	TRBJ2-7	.	TGTGCCAGCAGCCCGAGGATGGACAGGCTGAGCTCCTACGAGCAGTACTTC	CASSPRMDRLSSYEQYF
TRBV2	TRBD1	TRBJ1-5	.	TGTGCCAGCAGTGAACTGGGGACAGGGGTCAATCAGCCCCAGCATTTT	CASSELGTGVNQPQHF
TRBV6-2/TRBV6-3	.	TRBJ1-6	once	TGTGCCAGCACCCCAAGGTGGGACCTTAATTCACCCCTCCACTTT	CASTPRWDLNSPLHF
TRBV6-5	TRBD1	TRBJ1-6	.	TGTGCCAGCAGTCGGACAGGCAATTCACCCCTCCACTTT	CASSRTGNSPLHF
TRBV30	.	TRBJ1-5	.	TGTGCCTGGAGTGCGGACACCAGCAATCAGCCCCAGCATTTT	CAWSADTSNQPQHF
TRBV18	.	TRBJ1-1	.	TGTGCCAGCTCACTCTCGGGAGGACTGAACACTGAAGCTTTCTTT	CASSLSGGLNTEAFF
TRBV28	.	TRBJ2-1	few	TGTGCCAGCAGTCCATTAATGACGGACCCGGTCGACGATGAGCAGTTCTTC	CASSPLMTDPVDDEQFF
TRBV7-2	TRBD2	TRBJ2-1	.	TGTGCCAGCAGCTTAGCCCCTAGCGGGGGACACAATGAGCAGTTCTTC	CASSLAPSGGHNEQFF
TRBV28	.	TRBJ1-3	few	TGTGCCAGCACCCTCCAGTGGGGTGGTGGAAACACCATATATTTT	CASTLQWGGGNTIYF
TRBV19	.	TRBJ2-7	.	TGTGCCAGTAGTATAGACACAGACCTCTCCTACGAGCAGTACTTC	CASSIDTDLSYEQYF
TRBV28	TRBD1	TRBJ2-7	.	TGTGCCAGCAATACGGGACAGGGCATCGGTGAGCAGTACTTC	CASNTGQGIGEQYF
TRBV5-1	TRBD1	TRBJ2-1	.	TGCGCCAGCAGCTTGGTGTCCGGACAGGGGAATGAGCAGTTCTTC	CASSLVSGQGNEQFF
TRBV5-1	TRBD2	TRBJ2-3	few	TGCGCCAGCAGCGGGCTCTCTAGCGGGGGCTCAGATACGCAGTATTTT	CASSGLSSGGSDTQYF
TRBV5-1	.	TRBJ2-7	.	TGCGCCAGCAGCCCATTACCTTACCCCTCCGAGCAGTACTTC	CASSPLPYPSEQYF